This T cell receptor beta chain was retrieved from a study of T cell responses to AZD1222 COVID-19 vaccine. Study-wide points: Samples come after the peak T cell response, not at day 14. Baseline serology detected seropositivity in only six AZD1222 recipients. Among spike-specific TCRs, nearly half reportedly target unmutated variant regions.

The CDR3 runs to 14 residues. V gave up 5 bases and J gave up 0 bases, with 11 bases separating them. The germline gives CDR1 LNHDA, CDR2 SQIVND (reference sequence). A word on this clone: Its antigen is as yet unknown.

Some clones are missing from TCRdb's copy, which holds only in-frame ones; the method was immunoSEQ multiplex PCR. The table shows about 270,000 clones, with around 93% occurring only once. Source: peripheral blood, taken 28 days after the second AZD1222 dose. The source is an adult who received the AZD1222 COVID-19 vaccine. J is TRBJ2-7 and V is TRBV19; D may be TRBD1 (6 bases). The CDR3 spells CASSPDSVSYEQYF. The CDR3 region has the DNA TGTGCCAGTAGTCCGGACAGTGTCTCCTACGAGCAGTACTTC.